These T cell receptor beta chains were read from a single sample in a study of blood T cell repertoires in COVID-19. Repertoires were generated with immunoSEQ multiplex PCR, while TCRdb's copy carries only in-frame clones and drops some. Of 60,000 to 90,000 clones in the sample, 84% are singletons; the top ten hold 3% to 4%. Sequencing was carried out using peripheral blood. These receptors came from a man aged 50 to 59 with acute or convalescent COVID-19. CDR3s include the opening cysteine and the closing phenylalanine or tryptophan. Each record gives: V gene, clone size, CDR3 protein. The listing skips clone size in some rows; elsewhere it reads once, few, many or a size class.

>TRBV6-6|NA
CASRKSAGGRDEQYF
>TRBV6-6|NA
CASRGPSIDTQYF
>TRBV14|once
CASSRVTGGGNYGYTF
>TRBV6-4|NA
CASSREVNEKLFF
>TRBV30|NA
CAWGGATQPQHF
>TRBV18|NA
CASSPQDRGATEAFF
>TRBV9|NA
CASSVDVGPAGTGELFF
>TRBV27|few
CASSLRVDRSDSPLHF
>TRBV5-1|NA
CASSAGLGRGYTF
>TRBV29-1|NA
CSVCWTGDDEQYF
>TRBV20-1|NA
CSASPGGNTEAFF
>TRBV11-3|NA
CASSSIDRNTGELFF
>TRBV29-1|NA
CSVGAVDTEAFF
>TRBV7-9|NA
CASSPDTTYEQYF
>TRBV11-2|few
CASSWAGGAWDTEAFF
>TRBV7-2|NA
CASSFQNTEAFF
>TRBV4-3|NA
CASSQDLDRRDTEAFF
>TRBV4-2|NA
CASSQDWLAGMEDTQYF
>TRBV27|NA
CATRRGQFNEKLFF
>TRBV18|NA
CASSSGQGTFYGYTF
>TRBV6-6|NA
CASTYSWQGRGATNEKLFF
>TRBV14|NA
CASSQVGGGKNEQYF
>TRBV6-2/TRBV6-3|NA
CASSYPGQGSQLYSNQPQHF
>TRBV9|NA
CASSATGLAGGGAKNIQYF
>TRBV6-1|NA
CASSEEQGKGTDTQYF
>TRBV6-6|NA
CASSRGTGGSYTF
>TRBV27|medium-sized
CASSHGTDNEQFF
>TRBV28|NA
CASSSLGGVYNEQFF
>TRBV9|NA
CASSATSGRTGELFF
>TRBV5-1|NA
CASSFGRGGPDTQYF
>TRBV6-2/TRBV6-3|NA
CASSIIRVTEAFF
>TRBV3-1/TRBV3-2|NA
CASSRKMGGGPEQFF
>TRBV27|NA
CASSPSQGWYGYTF
>TRBV5-1|NA
CASSLTGALEQYF
>TRBV27|NA
CASSFGPRYEQYF
>TRBV3-1/TRBV3-2|few
CASSQATGNEKLFF
>TRBV19|NA
CASSIAVAGTGNTIYF
>TRBV6-6|NA
CASSPRPLAGGSTYEQYF
>TRBV12-5|NA
CASGSGGFNQPQHF
>TRBV6-4|NA
CASNCKGANNEQFF
>TRBV24-1|NA
CATRDRVGNTQYF
>TRBV3-1/TRBV3-2|few
CASSPEPRDSPNLSSYEQYF
>TRBV7-2|NA
CASSIRDSTGDEQFF
>TRBV5-5|few
CASSHRMGGVYEQYF
>TRBV7-2|once
CASSRWAGGTDTQYF